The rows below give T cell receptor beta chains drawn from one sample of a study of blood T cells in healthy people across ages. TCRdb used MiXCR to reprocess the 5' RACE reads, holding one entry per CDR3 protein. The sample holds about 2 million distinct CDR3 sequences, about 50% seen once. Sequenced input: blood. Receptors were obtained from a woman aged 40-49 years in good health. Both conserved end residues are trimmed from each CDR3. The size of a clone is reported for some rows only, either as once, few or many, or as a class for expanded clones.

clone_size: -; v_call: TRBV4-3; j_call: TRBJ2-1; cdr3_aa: ASSQGGLGDGQF
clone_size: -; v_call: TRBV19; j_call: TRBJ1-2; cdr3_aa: ASSSIYAATGSNYGYT
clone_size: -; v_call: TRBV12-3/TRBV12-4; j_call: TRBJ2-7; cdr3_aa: ASSSYLAGEQY
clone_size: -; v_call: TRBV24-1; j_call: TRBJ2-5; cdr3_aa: ATSDPTGSGETQY
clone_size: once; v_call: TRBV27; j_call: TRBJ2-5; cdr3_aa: ASTLSGGPQETQY
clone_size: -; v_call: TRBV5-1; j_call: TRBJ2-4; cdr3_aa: ASSLAALAPAKNIQY
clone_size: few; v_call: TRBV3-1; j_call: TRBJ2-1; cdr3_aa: ASSLRGTVNNEQF
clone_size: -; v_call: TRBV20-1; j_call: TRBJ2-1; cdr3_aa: SARDMKGRLYNEQF
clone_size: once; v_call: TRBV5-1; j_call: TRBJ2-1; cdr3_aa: ASSLSTGQGINEQF
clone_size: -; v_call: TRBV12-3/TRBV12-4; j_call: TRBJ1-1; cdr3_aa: ASNPPLAGGPEAF
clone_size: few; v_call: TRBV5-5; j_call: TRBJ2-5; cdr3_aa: ASSLGAGVVVGQETQY
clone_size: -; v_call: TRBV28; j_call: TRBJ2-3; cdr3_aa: ASSPGGQGADTQY
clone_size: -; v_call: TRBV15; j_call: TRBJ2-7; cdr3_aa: ATSRDLGRAYEQY
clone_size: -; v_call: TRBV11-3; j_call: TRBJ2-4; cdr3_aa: ASSFCRAQY
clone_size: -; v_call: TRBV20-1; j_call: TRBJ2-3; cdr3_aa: SADSGVSTDTQY
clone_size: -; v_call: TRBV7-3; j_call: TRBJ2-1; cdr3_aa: ASSLLAGGFDEQF
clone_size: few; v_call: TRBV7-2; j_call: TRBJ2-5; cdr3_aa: ASRTGLAGGETQY
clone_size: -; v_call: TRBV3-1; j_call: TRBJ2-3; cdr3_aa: ASSQGRADTQY
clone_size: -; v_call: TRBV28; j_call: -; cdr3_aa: ASSPGIRDRGVYEQY
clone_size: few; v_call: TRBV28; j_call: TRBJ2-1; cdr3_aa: ASSFDQRSYNEQF
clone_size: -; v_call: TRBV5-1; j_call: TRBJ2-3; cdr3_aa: ASSLGASGGSDTQY
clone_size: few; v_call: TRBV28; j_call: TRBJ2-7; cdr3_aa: ASSFGDRGTYEQY
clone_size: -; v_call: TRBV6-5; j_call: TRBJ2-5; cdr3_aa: ASSYVWGQQETQY
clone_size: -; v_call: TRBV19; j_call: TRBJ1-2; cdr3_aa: ASMPGRGRYYGYT
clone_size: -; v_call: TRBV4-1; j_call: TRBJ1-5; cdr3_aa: ASSQDRIIFQGVSNQPQH
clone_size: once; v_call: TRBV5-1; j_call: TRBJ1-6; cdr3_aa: ASSSLGTQVADSPLH
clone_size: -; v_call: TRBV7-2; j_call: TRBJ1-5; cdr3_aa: ASSLGQGSNQPRH
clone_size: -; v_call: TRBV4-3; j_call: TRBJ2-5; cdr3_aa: ASSQEGTAMGPETQY
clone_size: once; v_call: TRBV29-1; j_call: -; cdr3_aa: SVEEVGGATQY
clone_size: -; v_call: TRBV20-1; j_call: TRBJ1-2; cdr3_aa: SAMDRERYHYGYT
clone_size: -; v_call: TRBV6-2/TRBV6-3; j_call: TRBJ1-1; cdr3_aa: ASRGTGATEAF
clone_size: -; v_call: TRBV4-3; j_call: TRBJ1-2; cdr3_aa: ASRPRGANYGYT
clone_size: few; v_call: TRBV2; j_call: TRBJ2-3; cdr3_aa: ASSLQGAYTDTQY
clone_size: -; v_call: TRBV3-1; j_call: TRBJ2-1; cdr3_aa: ASSLSEVVDEQF
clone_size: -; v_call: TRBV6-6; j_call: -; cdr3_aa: ASSMTGQENIQY
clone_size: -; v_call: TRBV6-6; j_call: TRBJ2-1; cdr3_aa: ASSYGGTGGHNEQF
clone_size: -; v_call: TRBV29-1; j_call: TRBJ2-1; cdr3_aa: SLTGGKYEQF
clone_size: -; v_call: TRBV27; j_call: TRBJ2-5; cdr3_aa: ASSLYGGPPGETQY
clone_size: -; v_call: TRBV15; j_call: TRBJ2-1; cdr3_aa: ATSGKSGNEQF
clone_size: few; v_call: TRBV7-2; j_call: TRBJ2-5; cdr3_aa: ASHKGGEETQY
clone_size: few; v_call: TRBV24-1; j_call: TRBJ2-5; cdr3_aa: ATSAGLMGQETQY
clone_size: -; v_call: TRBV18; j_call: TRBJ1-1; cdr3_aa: ASSPRSGSAEAF
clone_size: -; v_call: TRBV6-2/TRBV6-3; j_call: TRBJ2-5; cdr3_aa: ASSPNIREQY
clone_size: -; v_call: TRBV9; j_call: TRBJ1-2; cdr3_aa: ASSVAASGARYGYT
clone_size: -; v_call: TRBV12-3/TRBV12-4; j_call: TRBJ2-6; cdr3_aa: ASSPRVGVRGTNVLT
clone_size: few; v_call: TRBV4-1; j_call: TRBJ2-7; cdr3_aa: ASSPTGTGGSHEQY
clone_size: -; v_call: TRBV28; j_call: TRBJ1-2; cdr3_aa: ASSYGGGSFSGGYT
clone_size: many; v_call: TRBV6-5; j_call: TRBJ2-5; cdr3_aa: ASSYGRQETQY
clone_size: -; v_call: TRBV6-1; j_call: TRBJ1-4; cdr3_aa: ASSVSRVGGEKLF
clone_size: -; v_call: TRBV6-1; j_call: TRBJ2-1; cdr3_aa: ASPSEAYNEQF
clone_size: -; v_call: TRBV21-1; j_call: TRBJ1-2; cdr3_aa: ASSQVTRNYGYT
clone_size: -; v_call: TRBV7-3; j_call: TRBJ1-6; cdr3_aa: ASSLGAKNSPLH
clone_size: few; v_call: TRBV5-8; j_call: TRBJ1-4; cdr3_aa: ASSFGTGFEKLF
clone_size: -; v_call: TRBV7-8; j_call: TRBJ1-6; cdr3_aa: ASSLEIAYNSPLH
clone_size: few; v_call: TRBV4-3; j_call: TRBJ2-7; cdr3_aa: ASSRGLGQSYEQY
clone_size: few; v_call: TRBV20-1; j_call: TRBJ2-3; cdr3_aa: SARGGDRGLDTQY
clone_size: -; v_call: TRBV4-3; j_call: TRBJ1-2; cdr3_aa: ASSQDPGRGDDGYT
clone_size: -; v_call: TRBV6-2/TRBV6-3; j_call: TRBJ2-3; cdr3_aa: ASSFPGQYTDTQY
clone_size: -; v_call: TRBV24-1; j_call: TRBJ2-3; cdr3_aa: ATSEGGGPYSSTDTQY